Detailed here is one T cell receptor (beta chain). The sample is drawn from a study of shared clonotypes between healthy human individuals. Produced via immunoSEQ multiplex PCR; TCRdb's table is partial and in-frame only. This table has just over 2,000,000 clones, about 95% appearing once. Germline lookup yields CDR1 MNHEY and CDR2 SVGAGI. The CDR3 is made up of 13 amino acids. Trimming cost V 7 bases and J 6 bases, with 14 bases left between them. Naive CD8 cells comprised CD45RO-negative, CCR7-positively selected cells, excluding terminally differentiated effector memory CD45RA+ cells. The V call is TRBV6-5, the J call TRBJ2-3; tentative D call: TRBD2 (6 bases). Sequencing input: naive CD8+ T cells sorted from blood. This receptor was taken from a man between 18 and 35 years old in good health. DNA for the CDR3: TGTGCCAGCAAAAGGTGGGGGGAGGATACGCAGTATTTT. This codes for CASKRWGEDTQYF.